These 8 T cell receptor beta chains were sequenced from one sample in a study of blood T cells in healthy people across ages. Then a second PCR, running about 7 to 11 cycles, was carried out with a sample-barcoded 5' primer and a J-beta primer mix. TCRdb recomputed calls from the 5' RACE reads with MiXCR, one row per CDR3 protein. Here the sample spans fewer than 700,000 distinct CDR3 sequences, roughly 48% being singletons. The material sequenced was blood. All receptors derive from a man of 80 years or more in good health.

This clonotype showed up just a few times. The chain carries TRBV10-3 and TRBJ2-1, with 14 bases lining up with TRBD2. The V segment lost 7 bases and the J segment 7 bases; nucleotides outside the gene matches: 9. The CDR3 runs 16 residues. Germline lookup yields CDR1 ENHRY and CDR2 SYGVKD. This chain's CDR3 is CAIKNPGTSGSNEQFF. For the CDR3, the DNA is TGTGCCATCAAGAACCCCGGGACTAGCGGGAGTAATGAGCAGTTCTTC.

The chain employs TRBV7-2 and TRBJ2-1; D not certain. The CDR3 has 14 amino acids. Germline-derived CDR1 and CDR2 are SGHTA and FQGNSA. V was trimmed by 3 bases and J by 1 base, leaving 7 bases between them. The CDR3: CASSLQVSYNEQFF. CDR3 DNA: TGTGCCAGCAGCTTGCAGGTTTCCTACAATGAGCAGTTCTTC. The full variable domain, rest sourced from reference TRBV7-2 and TRBJ2-1, is GAGVSQSPSNKVTEKGKDVELRCDPISGHTALYWYRQSLGQGLEFLIYFQGNSAPDKSGLPSDRFSAERTGGSVSTLTIQRTQQEDSAVYLCASSLQVSYNEQFFGPGTRLTVL.

This clonotype was counted a few times. This chain uses TRBV20-1 with TRBJ2-4; D is undetermined. CDR3 length: 15 amino acids. Germline CDR1 and CDR2: DFQATT and SNEGSKA (reference sequence). The germline V and J ends were trimmed by 3 bases and 2 bases, with 14 bases remaining between them. CDR3 bases: TGCAGTGCTAGTAAGGCAGTCATTACCAAAAACATTCAGTACTTC. The encoded protein is CSASKAVITKNIQYF.

The chain recombines TRBV7-2 with TRBJ2-5; 14 bases map to TRBD2. The CDR3 has 14 amino acids. CDR1 is SGHTA and CDR2 is FQGNSA in the germline V gene. Trimming at V came to 4 bases and at J to 11 bases, leaving 6 bases not matched to a gene. The CDR3 here is CASSSGTSGSWQYF. In DNA form, the CDR3 reads TGTGCCAGCAGCTCCGGGACTAGCGGGAGTTGGCAGTACTTC.

The rearrangement uses TRBV7-2 and TRBJ2-3; TRBD2 matches 13 bases. This CDR3 is 18 amino acids long. The germline V gene encodes CDR1 SGHTA and CDR2 FQGNSA. Trimming cost V 4 bases and J 3 bases; bases outside gene matches: 10. The CDR3 spells CASSSLGRTSGRTDTQYF. The CDR3 nucleotides read TGTGCCAGCAGCTCCCTAGGGCGGACTAGCGGGAGAACAGATACGCAGTATTTT.

The chain uses TRBV7-9 and TRBJ1-6; 11 nucleotides align to TRBD1. The germline V gene encodes CDR1 SEHNR and CDR2 FQNEAQ (reference sequence). This CDR3 contains 19 residues. Germline trimming cut 2 bases from V and 7 bases from J; bases unmatched to any gene: 13. The CDR3 reads CASSLSTGQGAVPNSPLHF. The CDR3 DNA follows: TGTGCCAGCAGCTTATCAACTGGACAGGGGGCGGTACCGAATTCACCCCTCCACTTT.

The CDR3 nucleotides read TGTGCCAGCAGTTTACGACCCGGGACAGCGAATGAAAAACTGTTTTTT. Amino acid sequence: CASSLRPGTANEKLFF. The genes are TRBV27 and TRBJ1-4, with TRBD1 identical over 7 bases. Germline V gives CDR1 MNHEY, CDR2 SMNVEV (reference sequence). This CDR3 comprises 16 residues. J was trimmed by 5 bases and V by 2 bases; bases with no gene match: 8.

There are a few counts of this clonotype. CDR3 nucleotides: TGTGCCAGCAGTTTGCAGGGGTTTTCCTACGAGCAGTACTTC. Translated: CASSLQGFSYEQYF. The J gene is TRBJ2-7, the V gene TRBV12-3 or TRBV12-4; TRBD1 is a possible D gene (6 bases). This CDR3 region has 14 residues. Trimming stripped 3 bases from V and 1 base from J, with 10 bases between.